Presented here are 7 T cell receptor beta chains from one specimen sequenced in a study of T cells after yellow fever vaccination. TCRdb reprocessed the 5' RACE reads with MiXCR, giving one entry per CDR3 protein. The profile covers a few hundred thousand distinct CDR3 sequences, with around 4.9% appearing a single time and around 3.5% taken by the ten largest. Sequences were derived from CD4+ T cells sorted from PBMCs, sampled on the day of the yellow fever booster vaccination. The receptors originated from a man between 18 and 29 years old who received the YFV17D yellow fever vaccine.

The table lists this clonotype with many counts. The rearrangement links TRBV5-1 to TRBJ2-5; D gene ambiguous. This CDR3 spans 15 amino acids. Germline lookup yields CDR1 SGHRS and CDR2 YFSETQ. V was clipped by 2 bases and J by 2 bases, with 13 bases between them. CDR3 bases: TGCGCCAGCAGCTTAGGCTCATTGCCTCAAGAGACCCAGTACTTC. Protein: CASSLGSLPQETQYF.

This clonotype has ten or more counts. The V gene is TRBV12-3 or TRBV12-4, the J gene TRBJ2-7; unclear D gene. This CDR3 region has 11 residues. With 4 bases removed from V and 3 bases from J, the gap between germline ends came to 4 bases. The CDR3 region has the DNA TGTGCCAGCAGTTACCGCTACGAGCAGTACTTC. Its protein is CASSYRYEQYF.

CDR3 sequence (DNA): TGTGCCATCAGCGCCGGGACAGGGGCCAACCTCCAAGAGACCCAGTACTTC. Translated: CAISAGTGANLQETQYF. The rearrangement joins TRBV10-3 to TRBJ2-5; the match to TRBD1 covers 10 bases. Germline V CDR1 and CDR2: ENHRY, SYGVKD. CDR3 length: 17 residues. V was pared by 6 bases and J by 1 base, with 11 bases of the junction left unmatched.

This clonotype was detected ten times or more. V is TRBV9 and J is TRBJ1-3; D gene uncertain. CDR1 is SGDLS, CDR2 YYNGEE, per germline. This CDR3 has 16 residues. With 4 bases removed from V and 0 bases from J, the gap between germline ends came to 14 bases. The CDR3 here is CASSPLGENSGNTIYF. CDR3 coding DNA: TGTGCCAGCAGCCCATTAGGTGAGAACTCTGGAAACACCATATATTTT.

This clonotype has a handful of counts. The rearrangement links TRBV20-1 to TRBJ2-5; D is possibly TRBD1 (5 bases). Germline values: CDR1 DFQATT, CDR2 SNEGSKA (reference sequence). Trimming stripped 3 bases from V and 5 bases from J, with 16 bases between. The CDR3 is 14 amino acids. CDR3 protein: CSASQGGFSETQYF. Written as DNA, the CDR3 is TGCAGTGCTAGTCAGGGTGGGTTTTCGGAGACCCAGTACTTC.

This clonotype was counted many times. The DNA of the CDR3 is TGCGCCAGCAGCATCCAGCGGGGGGGCCTCACAGATACGCAGTATTTT. It yields the protein CASSIQRGGLTDTQYF. This chain links TRBV4-3 with TRBJ2-3, with 10 bases that match TRBD2. Looked up from germline, CDR1 is LGHNA and CDR2 is YSLEER. The junction had 7 bases not matched to a gene; V was cut back by 5 bases and J by 2 bases. The CDR3 covers 16 residues.

This clonotype was seen ten or more times. J is TRBJ2-7 and V is TRBV5-6; TRBD1 might be the D (6 bases). Trimming stripped 2 bases from V and 4 bases from J, with 13 bases between. This CDR3 contains 14 residues. Germline V lookup: CDR1 SGHDT, CDR2 YYEEEE. The CDR3 protein is CASSLLGQIYEQYV. CDR3 bases: TGTGCCAGCAGCTTATTGGGACAAATTTACGAGCAGTACGTC.